This T cell receptor (beta chain) is from a study of T-cell reconstitution after alpha-beta-depleted transplantation in children. This clonotype was found many times. This CDR3 has 15 amino acids. After removal of 0 bases from V and 5 bases from J, the junction contained 3 bases not matched to a gene. Germline CDR1 is SGHTA and CDR2 is FQGTGA. Preparing the TCRbeta library involved the use of unique molecular identifiers. TCRdb re-derived calls from the PCR reads in MiXCR, one entry per CDR3 protein. The profile shows roughly 400,000 distinct CDR3 sequences, about 20% of them singletons. The chain uses TRBV7-3 and TRBJ2-3; 9 nucleotides agree with TRBD1. The sequence came from a human donor who donated a stem cell graft to a child with acute myeloid leukemia. The source was PBMCs from the stem cell graft donor, collected from the stem cell graft. This CDR3 reads CASSLTDRGGDTQYF. CDR3 bases: TGTGCCAGCAGCTTAACCGACAGGGGGGGAGATACGCAGTATTTT.